What follows are 30 T cell receptor beta chains derived from one specimen sequenced in a study of naive and memory T cell subsets (dated by TCRdb to about 2017). Library generation was performed with 5' RACE. The listed sequencing device is Illumina MiSeq. The ligated cDNA was amplified by four rounds of PCR, in which nested alpha and beta constant region primers were used together with the SP2 primer. In-frame beta chains were kept once TCRdb had trimmed the public reads at Q25 with fastp and called clones with MiXCR. Rows matching on CDR3 protein sequence are summarized as one entry with the most common DNA and genes. For this sample the table gives about 32,000 distinct CDR3 sequences, of which about a sixth were detected only once. The top ten clones comprise around 2.7% of the sample. A robust, sensitive protocol for the amplification, sequencing and analysis of TCRs was described in the study, in which 3' ligation of a UMI-containing oligonucleotide to TCR cDNA was used.

The receptor set was obtained from a female donor in good health.

The chain is built from TRBV10-2 and TRBJ2-7; 7 bases align to TRBD2. This CDR3 has 14 amino acids. Trimming cost V 7 bases and J 0 bases; bases outside gene matches: 6. Germline loops: CDR1 WSHSY, CDR2 SAAADI. The CDR3 region has the DNA TGCGCCAGCACGGGAGGACGGACCTCCTACGAGCAGTACTTC. Translating it yields CASTGGRTSYEQYF.

This clonotype was counted a few times. The chain has TRBV2 and TRBJ2-3, with 8 bases lining up with TRBD2. Germline V gene lookup returns CDR1 SNHLY and CDR2 FYNNEI. The CDR3 sequence is 15 residues long. V lost 4 bases and J lost 3; bases outside the gene matches: 6. The CDR3 loop reads CASSAPAGVTDTQYF. CDR3 sequence (DNA): TGTGCCAGCAGTGCCCCAGCGGGGGTAACAGATACGCAGTATTTT.

This clonotype is categorized as medium-sized. The chain has TRBV27 and TRBJ2-7; 14 positions agree with TRBD2. Germline assignment: CDR1 MNHEY and CDR2 SMNVEV (reference sequence). CDR3 length: 17 amino acids. J lost 0 bases, V lost 6 bases, and 7 bases had no gene match. CDR3 protein: CASSPGLAGDHSYEQYF. The CDR3 bases are TGTGCCAGCAGCCCGGGACTAGCGGGGGATCACTCCTACGAGCAGTACTTC.

This clonotype was detected ten times or more. The chain carries TRBV5-5 and TRBJ2-3; possibly TRBD2 for D (6 bases). The germline V gene has CDR1 SGHKS and CDR2 YYEKEE (reference sequence). V lost 3 bases and J lost 1, with 9 bases in between. The CDR3 has 14 amino acids. This CDR3 is CASSSGGGTDTQYF. In nucleotides, the CDR3 is TGTGCCAGCAGCTCAGGCGGGGGCACAGATACGCAGTATTTT.

V and J are TRBV18 and TRBJ2-1; D is unclear. Trimming removed 6 bases from V and 3 bases from J, with 18 bases in between. CDR1 and CDR2 from the germline V gene are KGHSH and LQKENI. This CDR3 has 16 residues. The CDR3 DNA is TGTGCCAGCTCTCGGAACCGTCAAAACCGCTACAATGAGCAGTTCTTC. Translated, it gives CASSRNRQNRYNEQFF. The whole variable domain, filled in from reference TRBV18 and TRBJ2-1, reads NAGVMQNPRHLVRRRGQEARLRCSPMKGHSHVYWYRQLPEEGLKFMVYLQKENIIDESGMPKERFSAEFPKEGPSILRIQQVVRGDSAAYFCASSRNRQNRYNEQFFGPGTRLTVL.

This clonotype has just a few counts. The rearrangement links TRBV7-9 to TRBJ2-1; a possible D gene is TRBD1 (5 bases). V was pared by 0 bases and J by 2 bases, with 14 bases between. This CDR3 has 17 residues. Germline loops: CDR1 SEHNR, CDR2 FQNEAQ (reference sequence). CDR3: CASSLATAPPPYNEQFF. CDR3 nucleotide sequence: TGTGCCAGCAGCTTAGCGACAGCTCCCCCCCCCTACAATGAGCAGTTCTTC.

This clonotype was observed a handful of times. The chain joins TRBV27 to TRBJ1-1; a possible D gene is TRBD1 (5 bases). The CDR3 spans 13 residues. Trimming pared 3 bases from V and 3 bases from J, leaving 8 bases between. Germline V gene sequence: CDR1 MNHEY, CDR2 SMNVEV (reference sequence). The CDR3 DNA follows: TGTGCCAGCAGTTTGGCGGGGGACACTGAAGCTTTCTTT. It encodes CASSLAGDTEAFF.

This clonotype was counted at least ten times. V gene TRBV20-1 combines with J gene TRBJ2-7; TRBD1 matches at 9 bases. From germline, CDR1 is DFQATT and CDR2 SNEGSKA (reference sequence). The CDR3 sequence is 14 residues long. The junction had 12 bases not matched to a gene; V was cut back by 3 bases and J by 9 bases. The CDR3 loop reads CSASWGQGPARQYF. In nucleotides, the CDR3 is TGCAGTGCTAGCTGGGGACAGGGACCTGCACGGCAGTACTTC.

Relative to its sample, this clonotype is medium-sized (0.01 to 0.1%). J is TRBJ2-5 and V is TRBV18, with 14 bases matching TRBD2. The CDR3 is 18 residues long. Trimming took 2 bases from V and 5 from J; bases not matched to a gene: 10. Germline CDR1 and CDR2: KGHSH and LQKENI. The CDR3 protein is CASSPSGTSGGPGETQYF. CDR3 sequence (DNA): TGTGCCAGCTCACCATCCGGGACTAGCGGGGGCCCAGGGGAGACCCAGTACTTC.

This clonotype was found a few times. The chain joins TRBV20-1 to TRBJ2-5; 8 positions match TRBD2. The CDR3 runs 13 residues. Germline V lookup: CDR1 DFQATT, CDR2 SNEGSKA (reference sequence). V lost 3 bases, J lost 5 bases, and 5 bases stayed unmatched. CDR3 bases: TGCAGTGCTAGGAGCGGGGGCGCGGAGACCCAGTACTTC. It specifies CSARSGGAETQYF.

In its sample, this clonotype was seen a few times. The chain links TRBV7-9 to TRBJ1-1; D gene unclear. V gave up 1 base and J gave up 8 bases, with 8 bases separating them. The germline V gene has CDR1 SEHNR and CDR2 FQNEAQ (reference sequence). The CDR3 has 12 residues. The CDR3 DNA reads as TGTGCCAGCAGCTTAGATGCAGTCGAAGCTTTCTTT. Its translation: CASSLDAVEAFF.

This clonotype was found a few times. V gene TRBV6-5 combines with J gene TRBJ2-1; D gene ambiguous. Trimming left V 0 bases short and J 7 bases short, with 13 bases between. The CDR3 runs to 15 residues. Germline-derived CDR1 and CDR2 are MNHEY and SVGAGI. Here the CDR3 DNA reads TGTGCCAGCAGTTACTCTCTCGGTCGCAAGAATGAGCAGTTCTTC. The encoded protein is CASSYSLGRKNEQFF.

This clonotype was seen only a few times. At one end the junction does not follow the germline gene, possibly because of a read error. This chain connects TRBV20-1 to TRBJ1-2, with a weak D call TRBD1 (5 bases). The CDR3 is 12 amino acids. CDR1 is DFQATT and CDR2 is SNEGSKA in the germline V gene (reference sequence). The CDR3 coding sequence is TGCAGTGCTCCGGGGCGGATGTATGGCGACACCTTC. This gives the protein CSAPGRMYGDTF.

The chain joins TRBV27 to TRBJ2-4, with a tentative D call TRBD2 (7 bases). V was cut by 5 bases and J by 6 bases, with 23 bases left in between. Germline loops: CDR1 MNHEY, CDR2 SMNVEV (reference sequence). The CDR3 length is 17 residues. The CDR3 DNA reads TGTGCCAGCAGTCCACCCTCCCCGGCGGGGGCCTTAAACATTCAGTACTTC. It encodes CASSPPSPAGALNIQYF.

This clonotype was observed many times. The chain is built from TRBV7-2 and TRBJ2-7; 7 bases are a match to TRBD2. The CDR3 sequence is 15 residues long. V lost 6 bases, J lost 2 bases, and 10 bases stayed unmatched. CDR1 is SGHTA, CDR2 FQGNSA, per germline. The CDR3 DNA sequence: TGTGCCAGCAGTCCTGCGAGACTAGCTGCCTACGAGCAGTACTTC. It yields the protein CASSPARLAAYEQYF.

The CDR3 sequence: CASSFGRGVNEQFF. In DNA form, the CDR3 reads TGCGCCAGCAGCTTCGGGAGAGGGGTCAATGAGCAGTTCTTC. The rearrangement joins TRBV5-1 to TRBJ2-1, with TRBD2 as a possible D gene (6 bases). Germline assignment: CDR1 SGHRS and CDR2 YFSETQ. The V gene lost 2 bases and the J gene lost 6 bases, with 12 bases spanning the gap. The CDR3 totals 14 residues. The complete variable domain, with remaining parts taken from reference TRBV5-1 and TRBJ2-1, reads KAGVTQTPRYLIKTRGQQVTLSCSPISGHRSVSWYQQTPGQGLQFLFEYFSETQRNKGNFPGRFSGRQFSNSRSEMNVSTLELGDSALYLCASSFGRGVNEQFFGPGTRLTVL.

This chain links TRBV6-1 with TRBJ1-1, with D unclear. Trimming stripped 6 bases from V and 0 bases from J, with 14 bases between. The germline V gene has CDR1 MNHNS and CDR2 SASEGT. The CDR3 is 15 amino acids. The CDR3 protein is CASRDPRGMNTEAFF. In nucleotides, the CDR3 is TGTGCCAGCAGGGATCCCCGGGGAATGAACACTGAAGCTTTCTTT.

This clonotype counts as medium-sized. The chain employs TRBV20-1 and TRBJ2-3; no definite D call. With 3 bases removed from V and 0 bases from J, the gap between germline ends came to 4 bases. The germline V gene encodes CDR1 DFQATT and CDR2 SNEGSKA (reference sequence). The CDR3 runs to 12 residues. The DNA for the CDR3 is TGCAGTGCTAGGCCGAGCACAGATACGCAGTATTTT. Translation: CSARPSTDTQYF.

This clonotype is medium-sized by share. This chain links TRBV19 with TRBJ2-1; 11 bases are shared with TRBD2. The CDR3 extends over 16 amino acids. V lost 1 base and J lost 11; bases outside the gene matches: 10. The V gene's germline CDR1 is LNHDA and CDR2 SQIVND (reference sequence). CDR3 DNA sequence: TGTGCCAGTAGTATAGTAAAGGCTAGCGGGGGGACCCAGCAGTTCTTC. It encodes CASSIVKASGGTQQFF.

V and J are TRBV6-1 and TRBJ1-5; D ambiguous. There are 13 residues in the CDR3. Trimming cost V 7 bases and J 0 bases, with 7 bases left between them. Germline lookup yields CDR1 MNHNS and CDR2 SASEGT. CDR3 loop: CASTDVSNQPQHF. CDR3 DNA: TGTGCCAGCACTGACGTTAGCAATCAGCCCCAGCATTTT.

This clonotype has more than one count but fewer than ten. The chain uses TRBV12-3 or TRBV12-4 and TRBJ1-1; tentatively, D is TRBD1 (5 bases). There are 13 residues in the CDR3. Deletions cut 6 bases from V and 3 bases from J, with 11 bases between. CDR3 region: CASRTQGYTEAFF. CDR3 in DNA: TGTGCCAGCAGGACTCAGGGCTACACTGAAGCTTTCTTT.

Comments on this clonotype: The junction departs from the called germline gene at one end, perhaps through a read error. This chain links TRBV6-1 with TRBJ2-3; the match to TRBD1 covers 10 bases. CDR1 and CDR2 (germline): MNHNS, SASEGT. This CDR3 has 16 residues. The CDR3: CASSTRGTGVPDTQYF. The CDR3 DNA reads TGTGCCAGCAGTACCAGGGGGACAGGGGTGCCAGACACGCAGTATTTT.

This clonotype was counted a single time. This rearrangement joins TRBV7-8 to TRBJ1-2; possibly TRBD1 for D (5 bases). CDR3 length equals 14 residues. Germline V CDR1 and CDR2: SGHVS, FQNEAQ. V was cut by 1 base and J by 8 bases, with 14 bases left in between. CDR3 region: CASSLDSQGYGYTF. The CDR3 DNA sequence: TGTGCCAGCAGCTTAGATTCTCAGGGTTACGGCTACACCTTC. Looking up the rest from reference TRBV7-8 and TRBJ1-2 gives the full variable domain: GAGVSQSPRYKVAKRGQDVALRCDPISGHVSLFWYQQALGQGPEFLTYFQNEAQLDKSGLPSDRFFAERPEGSVSTLKIQRTQQEDSAVYLCASSLDSQGYGYTFGSGTRLTVV.

This clonotype came up many times. J is TRBJ2-1 and V is TRBV3-1; 7 bases are shared with TRBD2. Trimming removed 2 bases from V and 2 bases from J; junction bases left unmatched: 3. The CDR3 runs to 15 residues. Looked up from germline, CDR1 is LGHDT and CDR2 is YNNKEL (reference sequence). The CDR3: CASSQTAGAYNEQFF. In DNA form, the CDR3 reads TGTGCCAGCAGCCAAACGGCGGGGGCCTACAATGAGCAGTTCTTC.

This clonotype has more than one count but fewer than ten. The J gene is TRBJ2-3, the V gene TRBV6-1, with 10 bases fitting TRBD2. This CDR3 is built from 15 residues. The germline gives CDR1 MNHNS, CDR2 SASEGT. V shed 6 bases and J 0 bases; nucleotides not matched to a gene: 3. The CDR3, as DNA: TGTGCCAGCAGGACTAGCGGGCTTAGCACAGATACGCAGTATTTT. Encoded protein: CASRTSGLSTDTQYF.

In this sample, this clonotype turned up many times. This sequence joins TRBV7-9 and TRBJ2-5, with 7 nucleotides matching TRBD1. The CDR3 loop spans 14 amino acids. Per germline, CDR1 SEHNR and CDR2 FQNEAQ (reference sequence). J gave up 1 base and V 8 bases, and 7 bases lay outside the gene matches. CDR3 sequence reads: CASSGTATQETQYF. CDR3 DNA: TGTGCCAGCTCGGGGACAGCGACCCAAGAGACCCAGTACTTC.

In its sample, this clonotype was seen many times. The chain has TRBV10-1 and TRBJ2-1; D is perhaps TRBD2 (7 bases). Germline CDR1 reads WNHNN; CDR2 reads SYGVQD (reference sequence). The CDR3 length is 18 residues. Trimming removed 0 bases from V and 1 base from J, with 16 bases in between. The CDR3, as DNA: TGCGCCAGCAGTGAGTCTGGGGCGGGGGCCGTATCCTACAATGAGCAGTTCTTC. Translation gives CASSESGAGAVSYNEQFF.

This clonotype was seen a handful of times. This sequence joins TRBV12-3 or TRBV12-4 and TRBJ1-4; D is undetermined. This CDR3 has 11 residues. V lost 5 bases and J lost 7, with 5 bases in between. The chain's CDR3 is CASSESEKLFF. CDR3 nucleotide sequence: TGTGCCAGCAGTGAGAGTGAAAAACTGTTTTTT.

Turning to this clonotype: Mismatch with germline at one junction end may stem from a read error. The chain links TRBV4-2 to TRBJ1-4; D remains ambiguous. Germline V gives CDR1 LGHNA, CDR2 YNFKEQ. This CDR3 is 13 amino acids long. CDR3 sequence (DNA): TGTGCCAGTAGCCTACAGTTCGGGGAAAAACTGTTTTTT. Its translation: CASSLQFGEKLFF.

The V and J genes are TRBV6-5 and TRBJ2-3; 8 bases agree with TRBD1. In germline, CDR1 is MNHEY, CDR2 SVGAGI. The CDR3 spans 14 residues. V was clipped by 5 bases and J by 4 bases; unmatched bases: 5. The CDR3 DNA reads as TGTGCCAGCAGTACGGACAGGGCCGCAGATACGCAGTATTTT. Protein: CASSTDRAADTQYF.